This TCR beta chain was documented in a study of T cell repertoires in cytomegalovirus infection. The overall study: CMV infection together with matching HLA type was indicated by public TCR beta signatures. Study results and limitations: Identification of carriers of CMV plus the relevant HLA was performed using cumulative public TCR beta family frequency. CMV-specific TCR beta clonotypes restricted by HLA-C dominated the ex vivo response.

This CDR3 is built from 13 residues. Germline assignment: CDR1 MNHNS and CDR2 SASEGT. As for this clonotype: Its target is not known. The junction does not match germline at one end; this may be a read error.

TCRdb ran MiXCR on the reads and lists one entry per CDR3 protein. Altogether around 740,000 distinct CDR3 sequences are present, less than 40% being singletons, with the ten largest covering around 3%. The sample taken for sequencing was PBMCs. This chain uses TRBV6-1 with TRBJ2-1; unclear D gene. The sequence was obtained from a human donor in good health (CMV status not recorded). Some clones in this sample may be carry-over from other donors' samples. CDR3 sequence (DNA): TGTGCCACCAGTGTCCAGTACTACAATGAGCAGTTCTTC. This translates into CATSVQYYNEQFF.